This TCR beta chain was observed in a study of CD8 T cells in ankylosing spondylitis. Study-level results: Certain motif variants had earlier been reported in reactive arthritis synovial fluid and blood. As reported, disease-linked clones showed significant enrichment in matched ankylosing spondylitis synovial fluid.

This clonotype was counted only a few times. Its antigen is currently unknown. By quantitative 5'-RACE with molecular barcodes, the TCR beta libraries were made. TCRdb called the 5' RACE reads again in MiXCR, with one record for every CDR3 protein. This sample yields about 160,000 distinct CDR3 sequences, of which about 16% are seen a single time; about 8.2% belongs to the top ten. Deletions cut 3 bases from V and 2 bases from J, with 13 bases between. Germline loops: CDR1 GTSNPN, CDR2 SVGIG (reference sequence). CDR3 length: 14 amino acids. Material for sequencing was blood, either unsorted or a sorted T cell fraction (not recorded which). This receptor was identified in a male donor with ankylosing spondylitis or in good health (not recorded which). The rearrangement links TRBV30 to TRBJ2-5; D is possibly TRBD1 (6 bases). CDR3 DNA: TGTGCCTGGAGCTCAGGGGCTGGGCAAGAGACCCAGTACTTC. This gives the protein CAWSSGAGQETQYF. Together with reference TRBV30 and TRBJ2-5, the CDR3 gives the full variable domain: SQTIHQWPATLVQPVGSPLSLECTVEGTSNPNLYWYRQAAGRGLQLLFYSVGIGQISSEVPQNLSASRPQDRQFILSSKKLLLSDSGFYLCAWSSGAGQETQYFGPGTRLLVL.